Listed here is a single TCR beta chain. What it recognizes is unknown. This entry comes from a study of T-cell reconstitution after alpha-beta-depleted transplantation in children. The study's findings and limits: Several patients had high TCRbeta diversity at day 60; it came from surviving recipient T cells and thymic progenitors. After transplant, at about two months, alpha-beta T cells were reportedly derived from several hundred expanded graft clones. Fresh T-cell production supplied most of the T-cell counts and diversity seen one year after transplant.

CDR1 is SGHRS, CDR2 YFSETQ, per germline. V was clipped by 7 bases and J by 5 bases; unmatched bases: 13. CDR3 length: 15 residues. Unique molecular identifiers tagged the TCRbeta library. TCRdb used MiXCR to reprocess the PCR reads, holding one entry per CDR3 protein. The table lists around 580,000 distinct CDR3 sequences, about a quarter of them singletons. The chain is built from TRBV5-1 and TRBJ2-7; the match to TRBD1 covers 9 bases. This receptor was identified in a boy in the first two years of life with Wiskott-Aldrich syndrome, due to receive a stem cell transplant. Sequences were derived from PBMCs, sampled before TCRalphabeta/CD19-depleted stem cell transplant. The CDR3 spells CASQKMGQGRNEQYF. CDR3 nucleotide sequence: TGCGCCAGCCAAAAAATGGGACAGGGAAGGAACGAGCAGTACTTC.